The present T cell receptor beta chain was sequenced within a study of a mutant IDH1 vaccine in newly diagnosed glioma. As for the study in general: Administration of eight vaccinations to patients took place in weeks 1, 3, 5, 7, 11, 15, 19, 23. With temozolomide cycles, or 4-6 weeks after radiotherapy alone, vaccination was started.

Measured with immunoSEQ multiplex PCR; TCRdb has only the in-frame clones, and not every one. The sample lists around 30,000 clones; nearly 90% were seen once. Time point of the sample: week 11, during vaccination. With topical imiquimod, each dose of the vaccine consisted of 300 ug of mutant IDH1 20-mer peptide. Remarks on this clone: Antigen: not known.

The germline CDR1 and CDR2 sequences are LGHNA and YNFKEQ. CDR3 length equals 18 residues. The V segment lost 4 bases and the J segment 0 bases; nucleotides outside the gene matches: 4. The starting material was PBMCs, obtained from a glioma patient whose treatment included an IDH1 peptide vaccine. The rearrangement joins TRBV4-2 to TRBJ2-6; 12 positions match TRBD2. The clonotype originates from a man younger than 35 with glioma. CDR3 in amino acids: CASSLGLAGLSGANVLTF. The CDR3 nucleotides read TGTGCCAGCAGCCTGGGACTAGCGGGTCTCTCTGGGGCCAACGTCCTGACTTTC.